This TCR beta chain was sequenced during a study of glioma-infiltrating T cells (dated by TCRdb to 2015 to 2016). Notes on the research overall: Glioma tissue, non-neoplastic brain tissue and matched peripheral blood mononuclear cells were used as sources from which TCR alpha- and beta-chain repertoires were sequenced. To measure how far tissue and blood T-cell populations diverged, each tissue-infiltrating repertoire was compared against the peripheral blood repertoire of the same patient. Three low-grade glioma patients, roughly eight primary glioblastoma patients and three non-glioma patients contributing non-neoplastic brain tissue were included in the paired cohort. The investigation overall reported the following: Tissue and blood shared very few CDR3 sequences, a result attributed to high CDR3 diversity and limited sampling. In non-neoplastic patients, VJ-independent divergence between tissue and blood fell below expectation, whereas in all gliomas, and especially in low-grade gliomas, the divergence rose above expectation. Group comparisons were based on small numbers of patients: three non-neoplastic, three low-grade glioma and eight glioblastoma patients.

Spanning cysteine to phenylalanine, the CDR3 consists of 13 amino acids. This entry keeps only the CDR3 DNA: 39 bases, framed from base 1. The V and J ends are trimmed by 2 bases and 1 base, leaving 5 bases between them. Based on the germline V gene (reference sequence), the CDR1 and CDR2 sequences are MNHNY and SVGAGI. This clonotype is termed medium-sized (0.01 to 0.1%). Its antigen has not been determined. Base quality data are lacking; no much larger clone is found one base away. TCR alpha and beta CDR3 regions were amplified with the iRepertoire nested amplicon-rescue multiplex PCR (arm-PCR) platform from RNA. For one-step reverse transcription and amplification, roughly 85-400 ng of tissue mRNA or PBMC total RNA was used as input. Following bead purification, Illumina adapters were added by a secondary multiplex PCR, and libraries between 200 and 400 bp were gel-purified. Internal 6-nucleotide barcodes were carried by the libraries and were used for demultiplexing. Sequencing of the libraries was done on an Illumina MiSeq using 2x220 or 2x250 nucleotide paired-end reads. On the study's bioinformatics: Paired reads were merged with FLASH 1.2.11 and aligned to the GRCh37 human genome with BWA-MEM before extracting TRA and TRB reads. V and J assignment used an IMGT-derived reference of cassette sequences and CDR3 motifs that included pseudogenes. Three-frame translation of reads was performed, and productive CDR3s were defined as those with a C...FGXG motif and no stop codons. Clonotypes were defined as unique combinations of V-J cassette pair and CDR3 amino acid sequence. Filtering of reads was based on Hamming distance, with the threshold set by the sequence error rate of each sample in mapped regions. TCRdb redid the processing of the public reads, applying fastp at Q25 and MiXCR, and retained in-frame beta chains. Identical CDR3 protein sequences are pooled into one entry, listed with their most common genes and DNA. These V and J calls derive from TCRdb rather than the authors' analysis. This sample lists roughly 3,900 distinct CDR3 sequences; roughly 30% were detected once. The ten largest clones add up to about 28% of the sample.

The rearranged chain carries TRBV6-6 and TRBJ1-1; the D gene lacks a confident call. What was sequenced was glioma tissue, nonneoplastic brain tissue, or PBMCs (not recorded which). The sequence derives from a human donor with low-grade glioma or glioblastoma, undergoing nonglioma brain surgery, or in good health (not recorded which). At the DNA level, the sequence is TGTGCCAGCAGTTACGACCCGAACACTGAAGCTTTCTTT. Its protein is CASSYDPNTEAFF.